This T cell receptor (beta chain) was identified during a study of blood T cell repertoires in COVID-19. Study-wide background: COVID-19 samples collected from the United States, Italy and Spain covered acute and convalescent phases. T cells, B-cell-depleted T cells, or PBMCs supplied cDNA or gDNA.

Authors' data handling: Estimates of nucleated cell counts were drawn from the amplification of reference gene primers. Method: immunoSEQ multiplex PCR; TCRdb's copy keeps in-frame clones and lacks some. V, J and clone size reflect that table, while D and trimming were determined from the DNA. The sample lists fewer than 80,000 clones, 70% to 90% seen once, with roughly 0.94% in the top ten. CDR3 length: 15 residues. Losses at the gene ends were 7 bases for V and 2 bases for J; bases not matched to a gene: 8. Germline V gives CDR1 SNHLY, CDR2 FYNNEI. Sequenced material: peripheral blood. V usage is TRBV2 and J usage is TRBJ1-5; TRBD1 agrees at 7 bases. The receptor was isolated from a man between 70 and 80 years old with acute or convalescent COVID-19. CDR3 amino acids: CASTQQGPGNQPQHF. The CDR3 DNA sequence: TGTGCCAGCACCCAACAGGGGCCGGGCAATCAGCCCCAGCATTTT. Combining the CDR3 with reference TRBV2 and TRBJ1-5 gives the whole variable domain EPEVTQTPSHQVTQMGQEVILRCVPISNHLYFYWYRQILGQKVEFLVSFYNNEISEKSEIFDDQFSVERPDGSNFTLKIRSTKLEDSAMYFCASTQQGPGNQPQHFGDGTRLSIL.